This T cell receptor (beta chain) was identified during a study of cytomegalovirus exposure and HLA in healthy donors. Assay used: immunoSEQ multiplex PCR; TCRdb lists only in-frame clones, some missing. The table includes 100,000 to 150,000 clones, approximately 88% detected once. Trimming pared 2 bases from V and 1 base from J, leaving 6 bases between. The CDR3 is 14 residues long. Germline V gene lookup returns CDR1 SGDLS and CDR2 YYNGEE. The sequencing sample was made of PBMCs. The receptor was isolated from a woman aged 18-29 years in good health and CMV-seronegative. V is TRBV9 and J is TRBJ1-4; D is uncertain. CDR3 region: CASSVRGTNEKLFF. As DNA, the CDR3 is TGTGCCAGCAGCGTGAGAGGAACTAATGAAAAACTGTTTTTT. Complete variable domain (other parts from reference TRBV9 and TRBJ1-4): DSGVTQTPKHLITATGQRVTLRCSPRSGDLSVYWYQQSLDQGLQFLIQYYNGEERAKGNILERFSAQQFPDLHSELNLSSLELGDSALYFCASSVRGTNEKLFFGSGTQLSVL.